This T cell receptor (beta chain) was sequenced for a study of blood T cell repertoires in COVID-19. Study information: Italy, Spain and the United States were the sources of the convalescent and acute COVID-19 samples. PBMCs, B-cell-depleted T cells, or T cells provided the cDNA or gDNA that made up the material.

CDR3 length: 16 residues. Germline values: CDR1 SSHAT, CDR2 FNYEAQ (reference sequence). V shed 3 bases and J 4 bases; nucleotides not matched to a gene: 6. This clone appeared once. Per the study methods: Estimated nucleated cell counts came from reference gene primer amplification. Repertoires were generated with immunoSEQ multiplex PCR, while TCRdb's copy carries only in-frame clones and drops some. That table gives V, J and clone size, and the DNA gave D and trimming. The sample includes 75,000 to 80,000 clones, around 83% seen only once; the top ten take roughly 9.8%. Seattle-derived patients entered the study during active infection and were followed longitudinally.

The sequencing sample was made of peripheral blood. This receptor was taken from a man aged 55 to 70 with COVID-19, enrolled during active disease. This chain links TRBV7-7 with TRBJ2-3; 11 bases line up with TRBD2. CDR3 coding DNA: TGTGCCAGCAGCTTGTTTAGCGGGAGGGCAGCAGATACGCAGTATTTT. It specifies CASSLFSGRAADTQYF.